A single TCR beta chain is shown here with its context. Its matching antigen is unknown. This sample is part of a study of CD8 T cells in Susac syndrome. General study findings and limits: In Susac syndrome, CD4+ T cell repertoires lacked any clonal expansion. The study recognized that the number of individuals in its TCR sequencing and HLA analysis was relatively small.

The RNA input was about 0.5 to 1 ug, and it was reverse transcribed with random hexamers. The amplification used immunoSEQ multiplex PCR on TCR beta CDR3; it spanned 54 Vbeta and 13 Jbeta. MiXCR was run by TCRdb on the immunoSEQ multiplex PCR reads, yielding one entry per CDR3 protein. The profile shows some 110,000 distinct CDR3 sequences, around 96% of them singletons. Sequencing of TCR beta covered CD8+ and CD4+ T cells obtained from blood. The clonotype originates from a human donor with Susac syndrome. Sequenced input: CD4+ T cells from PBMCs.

The CDR3 nucleotides read TGCGCCAGCAGCCAAGACGGGCATAGCAATCAGCCCCAGCATTTT. Protein: CASSQDGHSNQPQHF. The chain has TRBV4-1 and TRBJ1-5; D is unclear. The V gene's germline CDR1 is MGHRA and CDR2 YSYEKL. The germline V and J ends were trimmed by 0 bases and 0 bases, with 6 bases remaining between them. There are 15 residues in the CDR3.